These T cell receptor beta chains were read from a single sample in a study of control samples from healthy donors and cancer patients. Assay: immunoSEQ multiplex PCR; the TCRdb copy retains only in-frame clones and omits some. The sample records about 120,000 clones, more than 75% being singletons. Sequencing input: blood. These receptors all come from a woman aged 65 to 85 in good health. CDR3s include the opening cysteine and the closing phenylalanine or tryptophan. The D gene is left open where the match is weak. Some rows mark clone size as missing; the rest say once, few, many or name a class of expanded clone.

j_call v_call d_call clone_size cdr3_aa cdr3_nt
TRBJ1-5 TRBV4-2 . . CASSQETDRSQPQHF TGTGCCAGCAGCCAAGAAACGGACAGAAGTCAGCCCCAGCATTTT
TRBJ2-2 TRBV12-3/TRBV12-4 . . CASSFRAGELFF TGTGCCAGCAGTTTCAGGGCCGGGGAGCTGTTTTTT
TRBJ1-1 TRBV5-1 . . CASSWGQNTEAFF TGCGCCAGCAGCTGGGGGCAGAACACTGAAGCTTTCTTT
TRBJ2-5 TRBV12-3/TRBV12-4 . . CASSPRQETQYF TGTGCCAGCAGTCCCCGTCAAGAGACCCAGTACTTC
TRBJ1-3 TRBV28 TRBD1 . CASSSSRQGNSGNTIYF TGTGCCAGCAGTAGCTCCCGACAGGGGAACTCTGGAAACACCATATATTTT
TRBJ2-7 TRBV5-4 . . CASSSGDSYEQYF TGTGCCAGCAGCTCAGGGGATTCCTACGAGCAGTACTTC
TRBJ2-7 TRBV20-1 TRBD1 . CSASSLSGGSEQYF TGCAGTGCTAGTTCTTTGTCAGGGGGTAGCGAGCAGTACTTC
TRBJ2-7 TRBV9 . . CASSVGQGPYEQYF TGTGCCAGCAGCGTCGGGCAGGGACCCTACGAGCAGTACTTC
TRBJ2-7 TRBV4-3 . few CASSQDLEYEQYF TGCGCCAGCAGCCAAGATCTCGAGTACGAGCAGTACTTC
TRBJ2-7 TRBV9 . . CASSVGGPEQYF TGTGCCAGCAGCGTAGGGGGACCCGAGCAGTACTTC
TRBJ2-3 TRBV2 . once CASQSRPYSLATDTQYF TGTGCCAGCCAATCAAGGCCCTACTCACTGGCCACAGATACGCAGTATTTT
TRBJ1-4 TRBV6-2/TRBV6-3 . . CASSYSETARKLFF TGTGCCAGCAGTTACTCAGAGACAGCAAGAAAACTGTTTTTT
TRBJ2-1 TRBV20-1 TRBD1 . CSASQGAYNEQFF TGCAGTGCTAGTCAGGGGGCATACAATGAGCAGTTCTTC
TRBJ1-5 TRBV18 . . CASSPEGDQPQHF TGTGCCAGCTCACCAGAGGGGGATCAGCCCCAGCATTTT
TRBJ1-5 TRBV4-1 . few CASSQDSSRPQHF TGCGCCAGCAGCCAAGACAGCTCCAGGCCCCAGCATTTT
TRBJ1-2 TRBV29-1 . . CSVEDLQGPNNYGYTF TGCAGCGTTGAAGATCTCCAAGGACCCAACAACTATGGCTACACCTTC
TRBJ2-3 TRBV24-1 . . CATSDPGSTDTQYF TGTGCCACCAGTGATCCCGGCAGCACAGATACGCAGTATTTT
TRBJ2-1 TRBV7-2 . . CASSLGTVYNEQFF TGTGCCAGCAGCTTAGGGACAGTTTACAATGAGCAGTTCTTC
TRBJ2-5 TRBV19 . . CASSIRQAGQETQYF TGTGCCAGTAGTATTCGACAGGCGGGTCAAGAGACCCAGTACTTC
TRBJ2-3 TRBV4-2 . . CASSPEGGVGDTQYF TGTGCCAGCAGTCCCGAGGGGGGGGTAGGAGATACGCAGTATTTT
TRBJ1-2 TRBV5-5 . . CVSSLAAGSNYGYTF TGTGTCAGCAGCTTGGCTGCCGGATCTAACTATGGCTACACCTTC
TRBJ1-4 TRBV12-3/TRBV12-4 . . CASSLTGEKLFF TGTGCCAGCAGCCTAACAGGTGAAAAACTGTTTTTT
TRBJ2-7 TRBV7-2 . . CASSRTGVVYEQYF TGTGCCAGCAGCAGAACAGGAGTCGTCTACGAGCAGTACTTC
TRBJ2-1 TRBV12-3/TRBV12-4 . . CASRIPGANEQFF TGTGCCAGCCGTATCCCAGGTGCGAATGAGCAGTTCTTC
TRBJ1-1 TRBV6-6 TRBD1 . CASSRYAGTEIEAFF TGTGCCAGCAGTCGATACGCCGGGACAGAGATTGAAGCTTTCTTT
TRBJ2-3 TRBV7-9 . . CASSLTGPWTDTQYF TGTGCCAGCAGCCTCACGGGCCCCTGGACAGATACGCAGTATTTT
TRBJ2-5 TRBV5-1 TRBD1 . CASSLQRQGGETQYF TGCGCCAGCAGCTTGCAGAGACAGGGGGGAGAGACCCAGTACTTC
TRBJ1-6 TRBV5-1 . . CASSLGAGSMGSPLHF TGCGCCAGCAGCTTGGGGGCAGGCTCCATGGGTTCACCCCTCCACTTT
TRBJ1-5 TRBV9 . . CASSQGFSNQPQHF TGTGCCAGCAGCCAGGGCTTCTCCAATCAGCCCCAGCATTTT
TRBJ1-5 TRBV29-1 . . CSVGTRNQPQHF TGCAGCGTTGGGACACGAAATCAGCCCCAGCATTTT
TRBJ1-5 TRBV15 . . CATRPGTPGGNQPQHF TGTGCCACCAGACCAGGGACACCCGGGGGCAATCAGCCCCAGCATTTT
TRBJ1-2 TRBV4-3 . . CASSQGVVSDYGYTF TGCGCCAGCAGCCAAGGGGTGGTTAGCGACTATGGCTACACCTTC
TRBJ2-3 TRBV11-2 . . CASSRPSTSTDTQYF TGTGCCAGCAGCCGCCCTAGTACTAGCACAGATACGCAGTATTTT
TRBJ2-3 TRBV5-8 TRBD1 . CASSWGRQGGLDTQYF TGTGCCAGCAGCTGGGGACGACAGGGTGGTTTAGATACGCAGTATTTT
TRBJ1-6 TRBV27 TRBD1 . CASSLEGTVNSPLHF TGTGCCAGCAGTTTAGAGGGGACAGTTAATTCACCCCTCCACTTT
TRBJ1-5 TRBV12-3/TRBV12-4 . few CASSLAGNQPQHF TGTGCCAGCAGTTTAGCCGGGAATCAGCCCCAGCATTTT
TRBJ2-1 TRBV5-3 TRBD1 . CARSPHTGVPRNYNEQFF TGTGCCAGAAGCCCCCACACAGGGGTTCCAAGGAACTACAATGAGCAGTTCTTC